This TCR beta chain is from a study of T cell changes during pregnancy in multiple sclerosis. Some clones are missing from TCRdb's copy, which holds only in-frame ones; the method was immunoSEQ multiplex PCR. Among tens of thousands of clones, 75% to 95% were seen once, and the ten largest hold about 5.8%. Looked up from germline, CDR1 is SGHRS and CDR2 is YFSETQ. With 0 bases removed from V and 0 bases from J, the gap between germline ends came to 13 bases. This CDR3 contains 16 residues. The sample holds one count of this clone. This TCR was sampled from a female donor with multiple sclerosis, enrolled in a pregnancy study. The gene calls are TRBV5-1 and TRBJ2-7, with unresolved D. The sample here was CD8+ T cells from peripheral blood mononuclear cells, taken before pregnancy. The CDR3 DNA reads TGCGCCAGCAGCTTGGTCGGCAGGCAAAGCTCCTACGAGCAGTACTTC. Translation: CASSLVGRQSSYEQYF.